This T cell receptor (beta chain) was identified in a study of Graves' ophthalmopathy and Graves' hyperthyroidism. Researchers turned away patients with other autoimmune diseases, uncontrolled infections, pregnancy or lactation. Thyroid ultrasound, orbital computed tomography, TRAb, serum thyroxine and clinical symptoms formed the basis of diagnosis. The authors isolated PBMCs from about 10 ml of fresh peripheral blood. In its sample, this clonotype was seen many times. The germline V and J ends were trimmed by 5 bases and 5 bases, with 13 bases remaining between them. The germline CDR1 and CDR2 sequences are MNHEY and SVGAGI. The CDR3 runs 13 residues. RNA transcripts provided the template for amplifying TCR beta CDR3 regions. Second-round multiplex PCR came after a first-round RT-PCR that employed HTBI primers. TCRdb reanalysed the multiplex PCR reads using MiXCR and keeps one entry per CDR3 protein. The sample has approximately 640,000 distinct CDR3 sequences, over 40% seen once.

J is TRBJ2-7 and V is TRBV6-5, with a tentative D call TRBD1 (6 bases). The sequenced sample consisted of peripheral blood. The TCR comes from an adult man with Graves' ophthalmopathy. CDR3 bases: TGTGCCAGCAGTCAGGGGTATGGTAACGAGCAGTACTTC. Its protein is CASSQGYGNEQYF.